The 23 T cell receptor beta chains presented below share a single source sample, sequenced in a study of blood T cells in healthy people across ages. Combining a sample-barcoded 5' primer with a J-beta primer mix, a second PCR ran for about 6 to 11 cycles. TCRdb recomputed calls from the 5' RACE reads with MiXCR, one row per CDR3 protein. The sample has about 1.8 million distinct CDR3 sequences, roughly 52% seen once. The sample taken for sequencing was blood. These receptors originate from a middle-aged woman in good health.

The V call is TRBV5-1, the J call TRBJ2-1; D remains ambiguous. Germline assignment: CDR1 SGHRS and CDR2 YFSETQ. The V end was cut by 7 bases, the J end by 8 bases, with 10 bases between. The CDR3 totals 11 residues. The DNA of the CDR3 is TGCGCCAGCGGAAGGGCGGATGAGCAGTTCTTC. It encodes CASGRADEQFF.

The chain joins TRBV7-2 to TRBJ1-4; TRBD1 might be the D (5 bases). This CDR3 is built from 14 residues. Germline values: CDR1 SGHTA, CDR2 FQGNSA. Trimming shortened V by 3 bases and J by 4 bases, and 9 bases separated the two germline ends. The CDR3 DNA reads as TGTGCCAGCAGCTTTAAAGGGGATAATGAAAAACTGTTTTTT. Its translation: CASSFKGDNEKLFF.

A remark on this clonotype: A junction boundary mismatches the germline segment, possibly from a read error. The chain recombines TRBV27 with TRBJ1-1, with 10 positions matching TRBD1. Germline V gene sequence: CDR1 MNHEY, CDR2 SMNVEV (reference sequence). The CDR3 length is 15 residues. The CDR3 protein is CASSVGQGFGTEAFF. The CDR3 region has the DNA TGTGCCAGCAGTGTGGGACAGGGGTTCGGCACTGAGGCTTTCTTT.

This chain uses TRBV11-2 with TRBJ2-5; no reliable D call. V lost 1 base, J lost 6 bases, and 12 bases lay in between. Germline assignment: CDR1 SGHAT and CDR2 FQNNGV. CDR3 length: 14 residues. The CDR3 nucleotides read TGTGCCAGCAGCTTAGGGTCCGGCGTGAAGACCCAGTACTTC. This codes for CASSLGSGVKTQYF.

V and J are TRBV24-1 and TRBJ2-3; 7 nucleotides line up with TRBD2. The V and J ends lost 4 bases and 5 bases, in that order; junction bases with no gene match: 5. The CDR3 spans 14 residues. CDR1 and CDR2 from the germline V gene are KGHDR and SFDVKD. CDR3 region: CATSDPGRGDTQYF. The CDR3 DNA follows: TGTGCCACCAGTGACCCGGGGAGGGGAGATACGCAGTATTTT.

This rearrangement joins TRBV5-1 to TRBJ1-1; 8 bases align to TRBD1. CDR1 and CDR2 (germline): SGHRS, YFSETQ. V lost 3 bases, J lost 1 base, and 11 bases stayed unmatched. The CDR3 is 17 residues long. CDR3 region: CASSSDPGGAWNTEAFF. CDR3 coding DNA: TGCGCCAGCAGCTCCGATCCAGGGGGCGCCTGGAACACTGAAGCTTTCTTT.

Here the CDR3 DNA reads TGTGCCAGCAGTCCCGGGACAGGTCGTAACATTCAGTACTTC. It codes for CASSPGTGRNIQYF. The V and J genes are TRBV6-6 and TRBJ2-4, with 8 bases identical to TRBD1. Germline V lookup: CDR1 MNHNY, CDR2 SVGAGI (reference sequence). CDR3 size: 14 residues. Trimming removed 5 bases from V and 7 bases from J; junction bases left unmatched: 7.

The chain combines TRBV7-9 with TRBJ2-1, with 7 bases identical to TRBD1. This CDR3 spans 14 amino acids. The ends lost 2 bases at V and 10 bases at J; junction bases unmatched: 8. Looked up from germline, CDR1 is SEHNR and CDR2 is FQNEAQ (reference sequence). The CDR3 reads CASSLLGGRGEQFF. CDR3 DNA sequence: TGTGCCAGCAGCTTATTAGGGGGCCGGGGAGAGCAGTTCTTC.

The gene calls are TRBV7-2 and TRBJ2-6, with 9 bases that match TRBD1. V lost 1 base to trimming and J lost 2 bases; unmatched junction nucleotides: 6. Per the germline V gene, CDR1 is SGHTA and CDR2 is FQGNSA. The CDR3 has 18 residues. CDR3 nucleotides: TGTGCCAGCAGCTTAGGCCGGGACAGGGTCCCTGGGGCCAACGTCCTGACTTTC. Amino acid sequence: CASSLGRDRVPGANVLTF.

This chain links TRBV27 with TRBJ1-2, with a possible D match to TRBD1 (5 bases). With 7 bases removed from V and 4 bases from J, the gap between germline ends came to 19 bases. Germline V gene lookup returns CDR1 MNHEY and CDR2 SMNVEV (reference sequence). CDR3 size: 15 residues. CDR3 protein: CASKGTGGSLYGYTF. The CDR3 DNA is TGTGCCAGCAAAGGAACCGGGGGTTCCCTCTATGGCTACACCTTC.

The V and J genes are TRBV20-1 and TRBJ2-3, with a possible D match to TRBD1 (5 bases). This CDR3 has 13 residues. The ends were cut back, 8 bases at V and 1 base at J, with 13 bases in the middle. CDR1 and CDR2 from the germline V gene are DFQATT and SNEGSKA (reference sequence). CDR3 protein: CSRLQTGTDTQYF. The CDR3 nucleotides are TGCAGTCGATTGCAGACAGGCACAGATACGCAGTATTTT.

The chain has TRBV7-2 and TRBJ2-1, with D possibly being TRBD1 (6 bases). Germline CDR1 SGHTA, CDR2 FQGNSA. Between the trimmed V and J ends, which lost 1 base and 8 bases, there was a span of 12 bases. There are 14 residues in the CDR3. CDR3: CASSLEGQIYEQFF. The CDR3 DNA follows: TGTGCCAGCAGCTTAGAAGGACAGATCTATGAGCAGTTCTTC.

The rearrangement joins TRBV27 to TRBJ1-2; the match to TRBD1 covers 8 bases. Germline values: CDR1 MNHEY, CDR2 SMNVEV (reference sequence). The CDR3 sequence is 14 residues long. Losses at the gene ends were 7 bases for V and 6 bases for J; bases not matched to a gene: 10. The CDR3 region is CASTGQGIKDGYTF. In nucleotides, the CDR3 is TGTGCCAGCACCGGACAGGGAATTAAGGATGGCTACACCTTC.

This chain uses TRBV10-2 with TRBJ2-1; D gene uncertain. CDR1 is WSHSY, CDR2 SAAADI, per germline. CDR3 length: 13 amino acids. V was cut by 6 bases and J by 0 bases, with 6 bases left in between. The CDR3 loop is CASRVPSYNEQFF. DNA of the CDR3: TGCGCCAGCAGGGTCCCCTCCTACAATGAGCAGTTCTTC.

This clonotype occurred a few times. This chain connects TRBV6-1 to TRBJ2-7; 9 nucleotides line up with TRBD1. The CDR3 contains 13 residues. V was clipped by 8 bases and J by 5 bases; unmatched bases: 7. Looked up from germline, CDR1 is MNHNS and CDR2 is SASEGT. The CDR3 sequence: CASARQGVNEQYF. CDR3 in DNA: TGTGCCAGCGCTCGACAGGGGGTAAACGAGCAGTACTTC.

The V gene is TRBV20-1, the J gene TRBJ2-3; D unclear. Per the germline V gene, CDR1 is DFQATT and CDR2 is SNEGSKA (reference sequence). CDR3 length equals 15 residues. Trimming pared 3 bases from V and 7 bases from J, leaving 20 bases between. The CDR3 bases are TGCAGTGCTAGGGAGCCCTTATCTCCCGTGAATACGCAGTATTTT. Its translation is CSAREPLSPVNTQYF.

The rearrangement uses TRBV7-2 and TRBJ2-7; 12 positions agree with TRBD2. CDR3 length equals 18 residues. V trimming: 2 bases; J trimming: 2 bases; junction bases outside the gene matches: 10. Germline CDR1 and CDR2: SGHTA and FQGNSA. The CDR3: CASSLFPGLAGPTYEQYF. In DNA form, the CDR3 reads TGTGCCAGCAGCTTATTCCCGGGACTAGCGGGTCCTACCTACGAGCAGTACTTC.

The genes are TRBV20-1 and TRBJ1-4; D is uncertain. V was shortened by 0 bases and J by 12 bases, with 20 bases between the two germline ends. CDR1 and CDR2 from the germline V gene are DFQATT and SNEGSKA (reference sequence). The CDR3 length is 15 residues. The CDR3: CSARDRRAYGLELFF. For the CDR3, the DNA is TGCAGTGCTAGAGACAGACGGGCCTACGGGTTGGAACTGTTTTTT.

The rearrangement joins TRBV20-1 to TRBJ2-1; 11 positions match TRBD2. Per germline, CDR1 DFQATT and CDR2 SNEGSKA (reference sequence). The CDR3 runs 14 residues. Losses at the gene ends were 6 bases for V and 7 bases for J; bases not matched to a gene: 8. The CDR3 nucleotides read TGCAGTGCAGCCTTAGCGGGGGGGCGGAATGAGCAGTTCTTC. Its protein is CSAALAGGRNEQFF.

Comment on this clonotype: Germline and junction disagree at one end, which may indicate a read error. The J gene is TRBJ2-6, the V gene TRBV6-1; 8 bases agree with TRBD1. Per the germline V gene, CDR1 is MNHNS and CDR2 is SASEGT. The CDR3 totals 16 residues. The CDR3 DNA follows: TGTGCCAGCAGACGACAGGGGACCTCTCGGGCCAACGTCCTGACTTTC. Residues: CASRRQGTSRANVLTF.

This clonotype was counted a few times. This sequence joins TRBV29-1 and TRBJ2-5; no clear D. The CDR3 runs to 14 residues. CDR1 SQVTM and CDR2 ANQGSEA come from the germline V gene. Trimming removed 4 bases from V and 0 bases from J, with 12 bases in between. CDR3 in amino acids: CSVVQPIYQETQYF. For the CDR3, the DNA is TGCAGCGTTGTACAGCCTATATACCAAGAGACCCAGTACTTC.

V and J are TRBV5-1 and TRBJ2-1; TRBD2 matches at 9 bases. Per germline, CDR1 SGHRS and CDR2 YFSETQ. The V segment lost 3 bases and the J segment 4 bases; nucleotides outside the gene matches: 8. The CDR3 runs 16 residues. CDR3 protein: CASSYATTSGYNEQFF. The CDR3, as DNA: TGCGCCAGCAGCTACGCTACGACTAGCGGATACAATGAGCAGTTCTTC. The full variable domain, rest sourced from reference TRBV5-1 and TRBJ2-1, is KAGVTQTPRYLIKTRGQQVTLSCSPISGHRSVSWYQQTPGQGLQFLFEYFSETQRNKGNFPGRFSGRQFSNSRSEMNVSTLELGDSALYLCASSYATTSGYNEQFFGPGTRLTVL.

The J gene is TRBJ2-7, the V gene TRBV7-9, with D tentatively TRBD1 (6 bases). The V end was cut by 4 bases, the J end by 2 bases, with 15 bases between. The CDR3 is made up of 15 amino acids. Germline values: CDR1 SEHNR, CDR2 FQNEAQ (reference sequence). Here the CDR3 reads CASSSDRTPPYEQYF. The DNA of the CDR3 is TGTGCCAGCAGCTCGGACAGAACTCCCCCCTACGAGCAGTACTTC. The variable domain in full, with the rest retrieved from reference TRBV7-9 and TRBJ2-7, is DTGVSQNPRHKITKRGQNVTFRCDPISEHNRLYWYRQTLGQGPEFLTYFQNEAQLEKSRLLSDRFSAERPKGSFSTLEIQRTEQGDSAMYLCASSSDRTPPYEQYFGPGTRLTVT.